Listed here are 9 T cell receptor beta chains from one sample, sequenced in a study of post-analysis software for immune sequencing data. General study findings and limits: Patients used a handful of TRBV segments, including TRBV5-6, TRBV5-1 and TRBV20-1, more often than controls.

Unique molecular identifiers had been added to the TCR beta cDNA libraries. Each CDR3 protein gets one entry after TCRdb re-called the PCR reads with MiXCR. The table has 350,000 to 450,000 distinct CDR3 sequences, 39% seen once. The antigens these receptors bind are not known. Sequenced: blood. Receptor source: a girl aged 2-15 years with multiple sclerosis.

The V gene is TRBV3-1, the J gene TRBJ1-1, with unresolved D. Germline V CDR1 and CDR2: LGHDT, YNNKEL (reference sequence). V shed 1 base and J shed 1 base, with 4 bases lying between them. The CDR3 has 13 residues. The CDR3 is CASSQVENTEAFF. The CDR3 nucleotides read TGTGCCAGCAGCCAAGTTGAGAACACTGAAGCTTTCTTT.

The CDR3 bases are TGTGCCAGCAGCCAAGAGGGGACAGGGGGGTTTAGGGCTTTCTTT. Translating it yields CASSQEGTGGFRAFF. The chain combines TRBV4-2 with TRBJ1-1, with 11 bases that match TRBD1. V gave up 0 bases and J gave up 11 bases; unmatched junction bases: 8. CDR1 LGHNA and CDR2 YNFKEQ come from the germline V gene. The CDR3 spans 15 residues.

The chain joins TRBV30 to TRBJ2-6; 7 nucleotides match TRBD1. The V gene's germline CDR1 is GTSNPN and CDR2 SVGIG (reference sequence). The CDR3 contains 14 residues. DNA of the CDR3: TGTGTCTATGTCACAGGGGCCGGGGCCAACGTCCTGACTTTC. It is translated as CVYVTGAGANVLTF.

This clonotype turned up a few times. The rearrangement links TRBV5-6 to TRBJ2-7; D remains unclear. The last part of the DNA fits TRBJ2-5 better; the J call may be wrong. The V gene's germline CDR1 is SGHDT and CDR2 YYEEEE. The CDR3 has 15 amino acids. The chain's CDR3 is CASTPAFGYGETQYF. The DNA of the CDR3 is TGTGCCAGCACCCCGGCGTTCGGGTATGGAGAGACCCAGTACTTC.

This rearrangement joins TRBV5-1 to TRBJ1-4, with D possibly TRBD1 on 5 matching bases. The germline V and J ends were trimmed by 4 bases and 6 bases, with 13 bases remaining between them. CDR1 and CDR2 from the germline V gene are SGHRS and YFSETQ. This CDR3 contains 14 residues. CDR3 residues: CASSTGRGYEKLFF. The CDR3 bases are TGCGCCAGCAGCACCGGTCGGGGGTATGAAAAACTGTTTTTT.

The CDR3 reads CSARDGSGGSNQPQHF. The CDR3 coding sequence is TGCAGTGCTAGAGATGGGTCGGGAGGGAGCAATCAGCCCCAGCATTTT. The J gene is TRBJ1-5, the V gene TRBV20-1; the D is unclear. This CDR3 is built from 16 residues. From germline, CDR1 is DFQATT and CDR2 SNEGSKA (reference sequence). Trimming cost V 0 bases and J 1 base, with 13 bases left between them.

The chain employs TRBV11-2 and TRBJ2-3, with TRBD2 matching 11 bases. J gave up 4 bases and V 5 bases, and 14 bases lay outside the gene matches. CDR1 is SGHAT, CDR2 FQNNGV, per germline. This CDR3 has 18 residues. CDR3 DNA sequence: TGTGCCAGCAGCAAAGGGACTAGCGGACGAATATGGGCAGATACGCAGTATTTT. Its protein product is CASSKGTSGRIWADTQYF. Supplemented by reference TRBV11-2 and TRBJ2-3, the full variable domain reads EAGVAQSPRYKIIEKRQSVAFWCNPISGHATLYWYQQILGQGPKLLIQFQNNGVVDDSQLPKDRFSAERLKGVDSTLKIQPAKLEDSAVYLCASSKGTSGRIWADTQYFGPGTRLTVL.

This clonotype was seen just once. The V and J genes are TRBV28 and TRBJ2-1, with 9 bases identical to TRBD2. The CDR3 spans 16 residues. Germline values: CDR1 MDHEN, CDR2 SYDVKM. V lost 3 bases to trimming and J lost 0 bases; unmatched junction nucleotides: 3. The chain's CDR3 is CASSLVAGDSYNEQFF. The CDR3 coding sequence is TGTGCCAGCAGTTTGGTAGCGGGGGACTCCTACAATGAGCAGTTCTTC.

V usage is TRBV5-1 and J usage is TRBJ2-7; possible D gene TRBD1, 5 bases. V lost 3 bases, J lost 3 bases, and 13 bases lay in between. The CDR3 covers 14 residues. Germline V CDR1 and CDR2: SGHRS, YFSETQ. CDR3 in DNA: TGCGCCAGCAGCTCAGGGATAATTGTCTACGAGCAGTACTTC. Translation: CASSSGIIVYEQYF. Complete variable domain (other parts from reference TRBV5-1 and TRBJ2-7): KAGVTQTPRYLIKTRGQQVTLSCSPISGHRSVSWYQQTPGQGLQFLFEYFSETQRNKGNFPGRFSGRQFSNSRSEMNVSTLELGDSALYLCASSSGIIVYEQYFGPGTRLTVT.